This record covers a single TCR beta chain. This receptor's antigen is unknown. The cohort comprised some 700 healthy bone marrow donors. All cohort members were sampled while nominally healthy, although unrecorded immune exposures were likely present. The donor was CMV seronegative and belonged to the group of over 300 seronegative cohort members. Each donor provided a peripheral blood sample, and peripheral blood mononuclear cells were used for TCR beta sequencing. The Qiagen DNeasy Blood Extraction Kit was used to extract genomic DNA from the blood cell samples. The sample originates from a study of cytomegalovirus exposure and HLA in healthy donors (dated by TCRdb to the late 2010s). In the study overall: An earlier analysis of a few hundred of the donors reported approximately 280 Gb of sequence data and some 110 million unique TCR beta sequences obtained from around 170 million T cells. About 280 gigabases of sequencing data and 75 million to 85 million unique TCR sequences made up an early release that covered over 550 HLA-typed donors. Of the roughly 420 genotyped donors, roughly 76% were placed in the genetic ancestry cluster associated with self-reported Caucasian donors. The study was designed to test whether signatures of past pathogen exposure could be identified by cataloging public T cell receptors. The T cell repertoires of 670 or so subjects were profiled by immunosequencing and related to cytomegalovirus serostatus. Along with the approximately 650-subject first cohort, a separate validation cohort of 120 different subjects was used. To predict cytomegalovirus infection status, the study combined high-throughput TCR immunosequencing, statistical association of individual TCRs with disease status, and machine learning. A later analysis re-analyzed previously published TCR beta repertoires from 650 to 800 donors and added high-resolution HLA genotyping to study TCR occurrence patterns. The later analysis used no new phenotypic data to find candidate immune exposures, relying instead on TCR beta sequences and their occurrence across donors. An earlier analysis of around 640 of the donors used high-throughput TCR beta sequencing to judge whether each TCR beta V gene segment behaved as functional or pseudogenic. Donor age, sex, ethnicity and CMV serostatus were collected together with the repertoire data. In a later genetic analysis, genome-wide SNP genotypes for about 65% of the roughly 700 donors were used, and that subset was treated as a discovery cohort. All discovery cohort repertoires had been generated using a single sequencing platform. HLA typing covered class I and class II loci at four-digit resolution. Typing coverage differed by locus: A, B, C, DRB1 and DQB1 were typed in about 620-640 donors, DQA1 in approximately 520, DPA1 in 600 to 610, and DPB1 in 472. Because of strong linkage in the cohort, five DR-DQ haplotypes were treated as single units for association and clustering. Among roughly 400 genotyped donors of the cohort, an average of around 220,000 unique TCR beta nucleotide sequences was sequenced per donor, of which about 20% were non-productive.

Library method: the immunoSEQ multiplex PCR assay. For the multiplex PCR, a mixture combining 60 forward primers for TCR Vbeta segments and 13 reverse primers for TCR Jbeta segments was used. Amplification of the CDR3 region of rearranged TCR beta genes was performed with a multiplex PCR assay on genomic DNA. Amplified TCR beta libraries were sequenced as 87-base-pair reads on the Illumina HiSeq System. The study's own analysis went as follows. A later analysis tallied around 87 million unique TCR beta chains across the 666 repertoires, and around 12 million of those chains were shared by two or more donors. To remove PCR and sequencing errors, raw reads were error-corrected and collapsed into unique sequences using a nearest-neighbor algorithm that merged closely related sequences. V, D and J gene segments were assigned by aligning CDR3 sequences to IMGT reference sequences. For a sequence to be retained, at least a six-nucleotide match to both a V gene segment and a J gene segment was required. Rearrangements were called productive when the CDR3 lacked stop codons and stayed in frame with V and J; all others were non-productive. Following IMGT convention, CDR3 was defined as the stretch from the second conserved V-encoded cysteine to the conserved J-encoded phenylalanine. The earlier analysis of a few hundred of the donors excluded any sequence lacking an unambiguous match to a single V gene segment. An earlier analysis of fewer than 650 of the donors classified V segments as functional when productive rearrangements were above 56.7% and as segregating when the standard deviation between donors was above 5%. To diagnose cytomegalovirus status from the catalog of TCR beta chain sequences, a statistical classification framework was built. In a later analysis, V and J genes were assigned by comparing TCR nucleotide sequences against IMGT/GENE-DB human TR gene sequences. In a later analysis, CDR3 sequences and most-parsimonious VDJ recombination scenarios were assigned using the TCRdist pipeline. In a later analysis, each TCR beta chain was defined by its CDR3 amino acid sequence together with its V-gene family, and reads lacking a unique V-gene family were excluded. To address suspected cross-contamination and a sequencing artifact, a later analysis removed over 500 highly shared, low-generation-probability nucleotide sequences. For each public chain, a later analysis derived a clonal expansion index from normalized ranks of inferred template counts within each repertoire. In a later analysis, generation probabilities were computed using a VDJ recombination model fitted to out-of-frame rearrangements, and the results were checked against IGoR. In a later analysis, TCR-TCR, TCR-HLA and TCR-CMV co-occurrence was scored with hypergeometric tests, and a repertoire-size bias correction was applied to TCR pairs. To estimate false discovery rates, a later analysis permuted the HLA or CMV assignments 20 times. In a later analysis, co-occurring TCRs were grouped with DBSCAN, and TCRdist sequence similarity was added when clustering was performed within HLA-allele-positive subsets. Repertoires with fewer than 30,000 or more than 120,000 public chains, plus five repertoires with anomalous nucleotide sharing, were excluded from co-occurrence clustering. TCRdb took this table from immuneACCESS and kept in-frame rearrangements with V and J called. Such tables lack part of the clones; where checked against another copy, unresolved V genes explain under half of the gap, and the rest is unexplained. V and J calls plus clone size are reproduced from that table; the DNA served to infer D and trimming. The record for this sample contains around 110,000 clones. Roughly 3.5% of the sample is in the top ten clones.

From a lookup of the germline V gene, CDR1 and CDR2 are SGHTA and FQGNSA. The CDR3, cysteine through phenylalanine, is 19 amino acids long. Only the CDR3 region is kept as DNA, spanning 57 bases read in frame from base 1. The junction shows trimming of 4 bases on V and 5 bases on J, and the gene matches do not reach 13 bases of it. Overall study results and their limits: Compared with equally common non-associated chains, HLA-associated TCR beta chains in a later analysis were more clonally expanded and had lower generation probabilities. It was suggested by the authors that the approach could potentially be generalized to other disease states and immunological phenotypes. Some IMGT-functional V segments, including TRBV6-2 and TRBV6-3, could not be distinguished by the 87-base-pair reads and were therefore excluded. For the cohort, immune exposure information was limited to CMV serostatus. Several of the top co-occurrence clusters appeared to be linked to parvovirus B19, influenza, CMV and Epstein-Barr virus, according to a later analysis. While some public TCRs were present in many individuals, most TCR sequences turned up only very rarely across donors. Presence/absence analyses assumed roughly uniform sequencing depth across donors, an assumption that may not hold. According to a later genetic analysis, donors in an Asian-associated ancestry cluster had fewer N-insertions in productive TCRs than the approximately 690-donor mean. A further reported finding was that TCR beta sequences accurately predicted the HLA-A and HLA-B alleles for most subjects in the first cohort. The cohort was sequenced for TCR beta chains only, and without alpha or paired-chain data the features that could be detected were limited. Linkage disequilibrium might explain the correlated functional status among segregating V segments, but an unknown experimental factor could not be excluded. The study listed 150 to 200 TCR beta chains as associated with cytomegalovirus. A later analysis associated about 17,000 TCR beta sequences with specific HLA alleles at a false discovery rate of 0.05. Three of the identified cytomegalovirus-associated TCR beta chains were confirmed in vitro to be specific for cytomegalovirus antigens. In a later genetic analysis, a missense DCLRE1C variant was associated with V-gene and J-gene trimming of TCR beta chains, and the association was replicated in an independent cohort. In an earlier analysis of under 600 of the donors, most TCR beta V segments were observed in productive rearrangements about 87% or about 30% of the time, broadly matching IMGT annotations. Strong co-occurrence of HLA alleles, especially DR and DQ, made assigning TCR associations to individual alleles difficult. In a later analysis, most CMV-associated TCR beta chains were found to appear HLA-restricted, with HLA associations seemingly driven largely by CMV exposure. The earlier analysis of 587 of the donors excluded 15 to 20 rarely observed V segments, including chromosome 9 orphons, because counts were too low. Because HLA typing was missing for some donors at each locus, association tests included only the typed subset. In a later analysis, the rate of TCR association differed among HLA loci, with DRB1 alleles having the most associated TCRs and HLA-C alleles having the fewest. In both the original and validation cohorts, the classifier was reported to diagnose cytomegalovirus status with high specificity and sensitivity. A group of highly shared sequence variants was considered likely to be a technical artifact of the sequencing pipeline.

The sample taken for sequencing was PBMCs. The TCR was taken from a man aged 30 to 39 in good health and CMV-seronegative. The V gene is TRBV7-2 and the J gene is TRBJ2-5; 16 bases in the middle match TRBD2. The DNA sequence is TGTGCCAGCAGCTCTAATCCGGGACTAGCGGGGGGGGCCTGGGAGACCCAGTACTTC. This encodes CASSSNPGLAGGAWETQYF. The CDR3 plus the reference TRBV7-2 and TRBJ2-5 genes for the other parts give the full variable domain: GAGVSQSPSNKVTEKGKDVELRCDPISGHTALYWYRQSLGQGLEFLIYFQGNSAPDKSGLPSDRFSAERTGGSVSTLTIQRTQQEDSAVYLCASSSNPGLAGGAWETQYFGPGTRLLVL.